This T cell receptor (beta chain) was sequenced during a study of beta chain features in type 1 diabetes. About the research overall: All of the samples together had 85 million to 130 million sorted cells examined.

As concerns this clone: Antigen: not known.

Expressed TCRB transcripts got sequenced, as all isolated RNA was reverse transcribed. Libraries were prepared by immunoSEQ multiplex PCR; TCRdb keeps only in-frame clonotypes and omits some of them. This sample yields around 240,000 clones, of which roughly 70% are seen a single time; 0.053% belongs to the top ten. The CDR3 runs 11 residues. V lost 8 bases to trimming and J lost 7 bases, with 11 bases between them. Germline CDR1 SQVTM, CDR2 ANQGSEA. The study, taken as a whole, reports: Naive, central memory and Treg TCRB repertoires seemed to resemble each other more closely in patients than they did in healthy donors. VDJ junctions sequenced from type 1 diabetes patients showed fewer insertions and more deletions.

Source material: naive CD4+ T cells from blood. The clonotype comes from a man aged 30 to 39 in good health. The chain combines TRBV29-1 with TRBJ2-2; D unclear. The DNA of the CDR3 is TGCAGCACAATAGTGCTCGGGGAGCTGTTTTTT. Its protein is CSTIVLGELFF.